This T cell receptor beta chain emerged from a study of cytotoxic CD8 clonotypes in ibrutinib-treated CLL. Study summary: Timing of response sample collection was a median about twelve months after treatment start, with a range of 6 to 36. Findings of the study overall: Clonality at baseline surpassed age-matched healthy donors and tracked circulating CD8+ T-cell counts.

CDR3 length: 16 amino acids. Trimming shortened V by 4 bases and J by 1 base, and 17 bases separated the two germline ends. Germline CDR1 is SGHVS and CDR2 is FQNEAQ. Remarks on this clone: Its specificity is not known.

The method was immunoSEQ multiplex PCR; TCRdb's version includes in-frame clones alone and lacks a portion of them. This table has fewer than 400,000 clones, around 66% appearing once. The gene calls are TRBV7-8 and TRBJ2-7, with D perhaps matching TRBD1 or TRBD2 (7 bases each). This sample comprised PBMCs, obtained after 36 months of ibrutinib treatment. This receptor was identified in a human donor with chronic lymphocytic leukemia. CDR3 nucleotide sequence: TGTGCCAGCAGCTGGGGAGGGGGCCCGATATCCTACGAGCAGTACTTC. Residues: CASSWGGGPISYEQYF.